The next 20 T cell receptor beta chains were all read from a single sample in a study of blood T cells in healthy people across ages. Combining a sample-barcoded 5' primer with a J-beta primer mix, a second PCR ran for 7 to 11 cycles. TCRdb reprocessed the 5' RACE reads via MiXCR and lists one record per CDR3 protein. This sample has about 780,000 distinct CDR3 sequences, with about 47% found just once. Sequencing was performed on blood. The source of these receptors is an elderly man in good health.

This clonotype was counted at least ten times. The rearrangement links TRBV29-1 to TRBJ2-3, with TRBD1 matching over 10 bases. CDR3 length equals 14 residues. Per germline, CDR1 SQVTM and CDR2 ANQGSEA. V shed 4 bases, J shed 2 bases, and the junction held 3 bases outside the gene matches. The CDR3, as DNA: TGCAGCGTTGTGGGACAGGGGAACACAGATACGCAGTATTTT. It encodes CSVVGQGNTDTQYF.

This sequence joins TRBV24-1 and TRBJ1-2, with a possible D match to TRBD1 (5 bases). Between the trimmed V and J ends, which lost 4 bases and 8 bases, there was a span of 13 bases. The length of the CDR3 is 13 residues. Germline V gene lookup returns CDR1 KGHDR and CDR2 SFDVKD. This chain's CDR3 is CATSDRDLGGYTF. The CDR3 DNA follows: TGTGCCACCAGTGACAGGGATTTGGGCGGCTACACCTTC.

The chain uses TRBV5-1 and TRBJ1-4; TRBD1 agrees at 7 bases. This CDR3 has 14 residues. Trimming removed 3 bases from V and 7 bases from J; junction bases left unmatched: 6. The germline gives CDR1 SGHRS, CDR2 YFSETQ. The CDR3 region has the DNA TGCGCCAGCAGCTCCGACAGGGAAGGTGAAAAACTGTTTTTT. This encodes CASSSDREGEKLFF. The complete variable domain, with remaining parts taken from reference TRBV5-1 and TRBJ1-4, reads KAGVTQTPRYLIKTRGQQVTLSCSPISGHRSVSWYQQTPGQGLQFLFEYFSETQRNKGNFPGRFSGRQFSNSRSEMNVSTLELGDSALYLCASSSDREGEKLFFGSGTQLSVL.

This clonotype was detected ten times or more. The chain combines TRBV4-2 with TRBJ2-5, with 13 positions matching TRBD2. Trimming took 0 bases from V and 5 from J; bases not matched to a gene: 3. The CDR3 runs 16 residues. Germline CDR1 and CDR2: LGHNA and YNFKEQ. The CDR3 nucleotides read TGTGCCAGCAGCCAAGAACTAGCGGGAGGGCCCGAGACCCAGTACTTC. Its protein is CASSQELAGGPETQYF.

A word on this clonotype: A much bigger clone sits one base away, suggesting this may be a read error. The rearrangement joins TRBV29-1 to TRBJ2-7; D tentatively fits TRBD1 or TRBD2 (7 bases each). The DNA end is more similar to TRBJ2-5, so the J call may be wrong. The germline V gene encodes CDR1 SQVTM and CDR2 ANQGSEA. The CDR3 spans 12 residues. The CDR3 is CSLGRGRGTQYF. The CDR3 nucleotides are TGCAGCTTAGGCAGGGGGAGGGGGACCCAGTACTTC.

Comment on this clonotype: A read error may explain this, as a much larger clone is one base away. The gene calls are TRBV7-9 and TRBJ2-5, with no clear D. Germline lookup yields CDR1 SEHNR and CDR2 FQNEAQ (reference sequence). Trimming cost V 5 bases and J 11 bases, with 15 bases left between them. The CDR3 totals 12 residues. CDR3 amino acids: CASSGLPNEQYF. CDR3 bases: TGTGCCAGCAGCGGATTACCCAATGAGCAGTACTTC.

The CDR3 loop reads CTSSFTTSGNEQFF. In DNA, the CDR3 is TGTACCAGCAGCTTCACTACTAGCGGGAATGAGCAGTTCTTC. This chain joins TRBV7-2 and TRBJ2-1; 9 nucleotides align to TRBD2. V was clipped by 3 bases and J by 7 bases; unmatched bases: 4. Germline V gene lookup returns CDR1 SGHTA and CDR2 FQGNSA. The CDR3 runs 14 residues.

V usage is TRBV10-3 and J usage is TRBJ2-7; 13 bases match TRBD2. The CDR3 runs 13 residues. The ends lost 9 bases at V and 2 bases at J; junction bases unmatched: 1. Germline CDR1 reads ENHRY; CDR2 reads SYGVKD. The CDR3: CAIGTSGTYEQYF. As DNA, the CDR3 is TGTGCCATAGGGACTAGCGGGACCTACGAGCAGTACTTC.

The chain joins TRBV2 to TRBJ2-7, with 9 positions matching TRBD2. J gave up 2 bases and V 4 bases, and 6 bases lay outside the gene matches. The germline V gene encodes CDR1 SNHLY and CDR2 FYNNEI. The CDR3 has 15 amino acids. DNA of the CDR3: TGTGCCAGCAGTGCTTCGACTAGCGGAACCTACGAGCAGTACTTC. Translated, it gives CASSASTSGTYEQYF.

The chain combines TRBV4-3 with TRBJ2-7, with D possibly matching TRBD1 (7 bases). Germline lookup yields CDR1 LGHNA and CDR2 YSLEER. The V and J ends lost 3 bases and 2 bases respectively, with 20 bases between them. This CDR3 is built from 17 residues. CDR3: CASSQGSAGTAPYEQYF. The CDR3 bases are TGCGCCAGCAGCCAGGGAAGTGCGGGGACAGCCCCCTACGAGCAGTACTTC.

This rearrangement joins TRBV5-1 to TRBJ2-1; a possible D gene is TRBD2 (5 bases). The DNA end lines up better with TRBJ2-7; the J call may be wrong. The germline V gene has CDR1 SGHRS and CDR2 YFSETQ. This CDR3 comprises 15 residues. The CDR3 sequence: CASSLSPDSYNEQYF. CDR3 sequence (DNA): TGCGCCAGCAGCCTGAGTCCGGACTCTTACAATGAGCAGTACTTC.

In this sample, this clonotype turned up a few times. This sequence joins TRBV28 and TRBJ2-7; TRBD1 aligns across 9 bases. The length of the CDR3 is 13 residues. J was trimmed by 3 bases and V by 7 bases; bases with no gene match: 4. Germline loops: CDR1 MDHEN, CDR2 SYDVKM. The CDR3 DNA reads TGTGCCAGCACAGGGACAGGGAACTACGAGCAGTACTTC. Protein: CASTGTGNYEQYF.

In its sample, this clonotype was seen a few times. The chain joins TRBV30 to TRBJ2-1; 8 positions agree with TRBD2. In germline, CDR1 is GTSNPN, CDR2 SVGIG (reference sequence). Losses at the gene ends were 0 bases for V and 6 bases for J; bases not matched to a gene: 4. This CDR3 has 14 residues. The CDR3, as DNA: TGTGCCTGGAGTGTACAAGCGGGGGCCAATGAGCAGTTCTTC. As protein: CAWSVQAGANEQFF.

Only a few counts were recorded for this clonotype. This sequence joins TRBV7-2 and TRBJ2-1, with 12 bases that match TRBD1. From germline, CDR1 is SGHTA and CDR2 FQGNSA. This CDR3 is built from 15 residues. The J segment lost 9 bases and the V segment lost 4 bases, leaving 7 bases of the junction unmatched. CDR3 DNA sequence: TGTGCCAGCAGCTCAACCGGGACAGGGGGCTCTGAGCAGTTCTTC. Amino acids: CASSSTGTGGSEQFF.

The rearrangement links TRBV29-1 to TRBJ2-5, with D perhaps assigned TRBD1 or TRBD2 (7 bases each). The V gene's germline CDR1 is SQVTM and CDR2 ANQGSEA. Trimming cost V 6 bases and J 1 base, with 21 bases left between them. The CDR3 spans 16 residues. The CDR3, as DNA: TGCAGCGTCCCTAGGGGGCCTAGCGGAACCCAAGAGACCCAGTACTTC. Translated: CSVPRGPSGTQETQYF.

The rearrangement uses TRBV7-2 and TRBJ2-3, with D possibly TRBD2 on 7 matching bases. This CDR3 has 15 amino acids. Trimming removed 5 bases at V and 6 bases at J, with 18 bases between. The germline V gene has CDR1 SGHTA and CDR2 FQGNSA. CDR3: CASSVVGGGHDTQYF. The DNA for the CDR3 is TGTGCCAGCAGCGTCGTAGGGGGGGGCCATGATACGCAGTATTTT.

For this clonotype: The junction departs from germline at one end; a sequencing error may be responsible. The chain joins TRBV4-3 to TRBJ2-1; D ambiguous. This CDR3 is 14 amino acids long. Germline assignment: CDR1 LGHNA and CDR2 YSLEER. This CDR3 is CTSSQDQTYNEQFF. CDR3 sequence (DNA): TGCACCAGCAGCCAAGACCAGACCTACAATGAGCAGTTCTTC.

The V gene is TRBV28, the J gene TRBJ2-7; TRBD2 agrees at 7 bases. The J call may be incorrect, as the DNA end agrees better with TRBJ2-5. The CDR3 totals 15 residues. The germline V gene encodes CDR1 MDHEN and CDR2 SYDVKM. The DNA for the CDR3 is TGTGCCAGCAAACTTTCGGGGGGTGGCGGTGAGACCCAGTACTTC. This translates into CASKLSGGGGETQYF.

The V gene is TRBV30, the J gene TRBJ2-3, with D possibly being TRBD1 or TRBD2 (6 bases each). The V end lost 2 bases, the J end lost 2 bases, and 11 bases lay between the germline ends. There are 14 residues in the CDR3. Germline CDR1 GTSNPN, CDR2 SVGIG (reference sequence). This chain's CDR3 is CAWSTGTSTDTQYF. For the CDR3, the DNA is TGTGCCTGGAGTACAGGGACTTCCACAGATACGCAGTATTTT.

This clonotype has a count of ten or more. The V call is TRBV29-1, the J call TRBJ2-5; 14 nucleotides match TRBD2. This CDR3 is 15 amino acids long. CDR1 and CDR2 from the germline V gene are SQVTM and ANQGSEA. Trimming removed 4 bases from V and 5 bases from J; junction bases left unmatched: 6. As DNA, the CDR3 is TGCAGCGTTGGGGGGACTAGCGGGAGCAGGGAGACCCAGTACTTC. Residues: CSVGGTSGSRETQYF. The variable domain in full, completed from reference TRBV29-1 and TRBJ2-5, reads SAVISQKPSRDICQRGTSLTIQCQVDSQVTMMFWYRQQPGQSLTLIATANQGSEATYESGFVIDKFPISRPNLTFSTLTVSNMSPEDSSIYLCSVGGTSGSRETQYFGPGTRLLVL.